A selection of T cell receptor beta chains follows, all from one sample in a study of T cells in Graves' hyperthyroidism and ophthalmopathy. In TCRdb, the multiplex PCR reads were re-called with MiXCR into one record per CDR3 protein. The profile shows around 600,000 distinct CDR3 sequences, 13% to 15% of them singletons. Sequenced: blood. These receptors all come from a woman aged 45-65 years with Graves' ophthalmopathy. Each CDR3 is given with its conserved first and last residue. D genes are given only for firm matches. Not all rows give a size; the values are once, few, many and, for expanded clones, a class.

CDR3 length	V gene	D gene	clone size	J gene	CDR3 protein	CDR3 DNA
14	TRBV10-2	.	.	TRBJ1-5	CASSQGIRNQPQHF	TGCGCCAGCAGTCAGGGCATACGGAATCAGCCCCAGCATTTT
15	TRBV30	TRBD2	.	TRBJ2-3	CAWRILAGVSDTQYF	TGTGCCTGGAGGATCTTAGCGGGAGTATCAGATACGCAGTATTTT
14	TRBV11-2	TRBD1	many	TRBJ2-7	CASSQWTGRYEQYF	TGTGCCAGCAGCCAATGGACAGGGCGGTACGAGCAGTACTTC
13	TRBV18	.	many	TRBJ2-3	CASSPTSADTQYF	TGTGCCAGCTCACCAACCAGTGCAGATACGCAGTATTTT
14	TRBV7-3	TRBD2	many	TRBJ2-1	CASSLGRAPNEQFF	TGTGCCAGCAGCTTAGGGAGGGCCCCCAATGAGCAGTTCTTC
15	TRBV4-2	.	few	TRBJ2-3	CASSPRVSGTDTQYF	TGTGCCAGCAGCCCCAGGGTGTCTGGTACAGATACGCAGTATTTT
15	TRBV9	.	.	TRBJ1-4	CASSLLTGPNEKLFF	TGTGCCAGCAGTTTATTGACAGGTCCCAATGAAAAACTGTTTTTT
15	TRBV27	TRBD1	.	TRBJ2-7	CASRGQGVHVNEQYF	TGTGCCAGCAGAGGACAGGGAGTCCATGTCAACGAGCAGTACTTC
18	TRBV7-3	TRBD2	.	TRBJ2-5	CASSLTGLAGGPGETQYF	TGTGCCAGCAGCTTAACCGGACTAGCGGGAGGGCCCGGGGAGACCCAGTACTTC
17	TRBV14	TRBD1	many	TRBJ1-6	CASSQEVGRQGDSPLHF	TGTGCCAGCAGCCAAGAAGTGGGGAGACAGGGGGATTCACCCCTCCACTTT